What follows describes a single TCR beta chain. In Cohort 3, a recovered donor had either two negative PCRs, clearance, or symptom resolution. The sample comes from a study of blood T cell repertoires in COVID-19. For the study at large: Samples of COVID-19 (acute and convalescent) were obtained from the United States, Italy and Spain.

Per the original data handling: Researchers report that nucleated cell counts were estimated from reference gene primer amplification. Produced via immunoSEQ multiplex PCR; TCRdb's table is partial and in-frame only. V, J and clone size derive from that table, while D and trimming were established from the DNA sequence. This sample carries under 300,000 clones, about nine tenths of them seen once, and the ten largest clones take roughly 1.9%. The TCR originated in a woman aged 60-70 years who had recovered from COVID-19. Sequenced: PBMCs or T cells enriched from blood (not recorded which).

The CDR3 sequence: CASSLATVGDSPLHF. DNA for the CDR3: TGTGCCAGCAGCTTAGCGACAGTCGGAGATTCACCCCTCCACTTT. This chain joins TRBV7-9 and TRBJ1-6; maybe TRBD1 (5 bases). V was cut by 0 bases and J by 8 bases, with 11 bases left in between. The CDR3 is made up of 15 amino acids. CDR1 is SEHNR and CDR2 is FQNEAQ in the germline V gene (reference sequence).